This T cell receptor beta chain stems from a study of OX40 agonist ivuxolimab in advanced cancers. The study, taken as a whole, reports: Expanded clones were, on average, more numerous in CD8+ T cells than in CD4+.

The protocol was immunoSEQ multiplex PCR, while the TCRdb copy is restricted to in-frame clones and leaves out a portion. The sample lists 70,000 or so clones, over 80% seen once, with around 0.78% in the top ten. Between the trimmed V and J ends, which lost 3 bases and 9 bases, there was a span of 12 bases. From germline, CDR1 is MNHNS and CDR2 SASEGT. This CDR3 region has 13 residues. Systemic immunosuppression or autoimmune disease history was grounds to exclude patients. Baseline, cycle 4 day 1, and cycle 7 day 1 were the blood sampling points. As to this clone: Its target is not known.

The source material was CD4+ or CD8+ T cells sorted from blood, sampled in a trial of the OX40 agonist ivuxolimab. This TCR came from an adult with an advanced solid tumor such as melanoma, head and neck, liver or kidney cancer. This chain connects TRBV6-1 to TRBJ2-1; TRBD2 might be the D (5 bases). This CDR3 is CASSEIPRGEQFF. The CDR3 nucleotides read TGTGCCAGCAGTGAGATCCCCCGGGGTGAGCAGTTCTTC.